The present TCR beta chain was sequenced within a study of regulatory T cells in long-lasting Graves disease. Time point noted: newly diagnosed GD, antithyroid drugs for less than 3 months. Extracted RNA from PBMCs served as the source of the TCR library. Study results and limitations: TCR diversity in persistent Graves' patients was below that of newly diagnosed ones.

Combining iRepertoire HTBI primers with Arm-PCR of CDR3 regions, the authors built TCR beta libraries. TCRdb itself ran the multiplex PCR reads through MiXCR, one entry per CDR3 protein. Of around 500,000 distinct CDR3 sequences in the sample, about 14% were seen once. The CDR3 spans 13 residues. V was trimmed by 5 bases and J by 4 bases, leaving 10 bases between them. The germline V gene encodes CDR1 LNHDA and CDR2 SQIVND (reference sequence). Comments on this clonotype: Its antigen remains unidentified.

A further study also used this sample, focusing on T cells in Graves' hyperthyroidism and ophthalmopathy. That source adds: TCR CDR3 regions were first amplified by RT-PCR with HTBI primers.

The sample here was peripheral blood mononuclear cells (PBMCs), taken at new diagnosis, from a patient treated with antithyroid drugs. J is TRBJ2-3 and V is TRBV19; D ambiguous. The receptor's source is a man between 25 and 39 years old with Graves disease. CDR3 nucleotide sequence: TGTGCCAGTAGTCTCCAAGCCCCAGATACGCAGTATTTT. It translates to CASSLQAPDTQYF.